This T cell receptor beta chain was captured by sequencing in a study of T-cell memory formation after mild COVID-19. Study-wide background: Largely donor-specific sequence clusters came from a couple of donors. Study-level results: CD4+ contracting clones were found mainly in CM and EM, and CD8+ ones in EMRA. There was a balanced CD4/CD8 profile in clones contracting day 15 to 85, and later expanders leaned CD4+. Researchers found some responding clones in pre-infection memory, a sign that cross-reactive memory joined.

The V end was cut by 3 bases, the J end by 0 bases, with 17 bases between. This CDR3 spans 17 amino acids. Germline V gene data show CDR1 as SEHNR and CDR2 as FQNEAQ (reference sequence). TCRdb reanalysed the 5' RACE reads using MiXCR and keeps one entry per CDR3 protein. This sample has 84,000 or so distinct CDR3 sequences, with roughly 13% found just once. This clonotype has only a few counts. The target antigen is unknown. The receptor was derived from an adult woman who had mild COVID-19 (a few samples of this study predate the infection). Cell type and time point are not known. The sample comprised PBMCs or a T cell subset sorted from them (not recorded which). V gene TRBV7-9 combines with J gene TRBJ1-1; D gene uncertain. The CDR3 sequence: CASSFLAGRQVNTEAFF. CDR3 in DNA: TGTGCCAGCAGCTTTTTGGCAGGCCGGCAGGTGAACACTGAAGCTTTCTTT. The entire variable domain, with the rest obtained from reference TRBV7-9 and TRBJ1-1, is as follows: DTGVSQNPRHKITKRGQNVTFRCDPISEHNRLYWYRQTLGQGPEFLTYFQNEAQLEKSRLLSDRFSAERPKGSFSTLEIQRTEQGDSAMYLCASSFLAGRQVNTEAFFGQGTRLTVV.